This TCR beta chain appears in the sequencing data of a study of response to subunit inactivated influenza vaccine (dated by TCRdb to between 2018 and 2020). Looking at the study overall: Deep quantitative T cell receptor repertoire profiling was used in the study to track responses to a trivalent subunit inactivated influenza vaccine. On the study overall, not on this receptor specifically: The authors proposed that each seasonal influenza vaccination may bring in only a limited number of new T cells.

There are 14 amino acids in the CDR3, from cysteine to phenylalanine inclusive. CDR3 DNA only is kept here, 42 bases in frame from base 1. CDR1 LGHNA and CDR2 YNFKEQ were looked up in the germline V gene. Receptors were amplified or captured by RT-PCR. The sequencer listed for this sample is Illumina HiSeq 2500. Through fastp at Q25 and MiXCR, TCRdb rebuilt clones from the public reads, retaining in-frame beta chains. Entries are consolidated by CDR3 protein sequence, retaining the most common genes and DNA. Across this sample there are a few hundred thousand distinct CDR3 sequences, with 14% seen only once. The top ten hold 11% of the sample. Worth noting for this clonotype: No antigen is known for it. The junction shows a germline mismatch at one end, possibly a read error.

The source material was PBMCs from blood, sampled less than 13 days after vaccination. The chain is assembled from TRBV4-2 and TRBJ2-5, and TRBD2 aligns with 12 junction nucleotides. This TCR was sampled from a man between 45 and 60 years old who received an inactivated influenza vaccine. Donor details come from another sample of the same person, matched by shared clones. The CDR3 loop reads CASSQARTSGARVF. The DNA sequence is TGTGCCAGCAGCCAAGCTAGGACTAGCGGGGCAAGGGTCTTC.